The TCR beta chain described here comes from a study of response to subunit inactivated influenza vaccine. Study-wide findings and caveats: With each seasonal influenza vaccination, the authors suggested, few new T cells are recruited.

This CDR3 contains 14 residues. Trimming removed 6 bases from V and 7 bases from J; junction bases left unmatched: 9. CDR1 and CDR2 (germline): LGHDT, YNNKEL (reference sequence). TCRdb re-analysed the RT-PCR reads in MiXCR, keeping a single row per CDR3 protein. Of 590,000 or so distinct CDR3 sequences in the sample, 14% are singletons; the top ten hold 7.5% to 8%. This clonotype was found a few times. The antigen is undetermined. The TCR was taken from a man aged 50-60 years who received an inactivated influenza vaccine. This chain connects TRBV3-1 to TRBJ2-1, with TRBD1 identical over 7 bases. Source: PBMCs from blood, taken roughly 15 days before vaccination. The CDR3 loop reads CASSSTGARNEQFF. CDR3 nucleotides: TGTGCCAGCAGTTCAACAGGGGCCCGTAATGAGCAGTTCTTC.